This TCR beta chain appears in the sequencing data of a study of T cells in tuberculosis. At the level of the study: CD1B tetramers identified T cells specific for mycobacterial lipid GMM. Whole-study results and caveats: Some low-affinity tetramer-binding T cells may be absent from this sample.

After thawing and overnight rest, PBMC were stained with GMM-loaded CD1B tetramer, viability dye and anti-CD3 for sorting. C32 glucose monomycolate from Rhodococcus equi was loaded onto the CD1B tetramers. Each donor contributed about 100,000 sorted tetramer-negative cells. Losses at the gene ends were 3 bases for V and 6 bases for J; bases not matched to a gene: 7. CDR1 and CDR2 (germline): SGHAT, FQNNGV. The CDR3 runs 18 residues. No alpha-beta pairing information exists for these sequences. Some clones are missing from TCRdb's copy, which holds only in-frame ones; the method was immunoSEQ multiplex PCR. The sample includes around 60,000 clones, approximately 81% of them seen just once. This clone is a singleton in its sample.

The material sequenced was CD1b-GMM tetramer-negative cells sorted from PBMCs. This chain connects TRBV11-2 to TRBJ2-2; 16 bases align to TRBD2. The source of this sequence is an adult woman with latent tuberculosis. The CDR3 loop reads CASSFLGLAGGQAGELFF. The CDR3 nucleotides are TGTGCCAGCAGCTTCCTGGGACTAGCGGGGGGGCAGGCCGGGGAGCTGTTTTTT.